What follows are 16 T cell receptor beta chains derived from one specimen sequenced in a study of blood T cells in healthy people across ages. Using a J-beta primer mix together with a sample-barcoded 5' primer, a second PCR was run for about 6 to 11 cycles. TCRdb passed the 5' RACE reads through MiXCR, listing each CDR3 protein once. The sample yields 550,000 to 750,000 distinct CDR3 sequences, more than 20% seen once. Material for sequencing was blood. These receptors were taken from a man between 65 and 85 years old in good health.

The V call is TRBV7-9, the J call TRBJ2-3, with D perhaps TRBD2 (6 bases). Germline V gene data show CDR1 as SEHNR and CDR2 as FQNEAQ (reference sequence). The CDR3 loop spans 15 amino acids. V lost 4 bases and J lost 4, with 15 bases in between. The DNA of the CDR3 is TGTGCCAGCAGCTCAAGACTAGGGGCGGCAGATACGCAGTATTTT. Its protein product is CASSSRLGAADTQYF.

This clonotype was recorded many times. J is TRBJ2-1 and V is TRBV28; a possible D gene is TRBD2 (6 bases). Germline loops: CDR1 MDHEN, CDR2 SYDVKM. CDR3 size: 14 residues. Trimming took off 3 bases at V and 5 bases at J, with 11 bases between the two ends. Here the CDR3 reads CASSFRSSDNEQFF. The DNA of the CDR3 is TGTGCCAGCAGTTTCCGGTCTAGCGACAATGAGCAGTTCTTC.

In its sample, this clonotype was seen once. This chain links TRBV27 with TRBJ1-3; D may be TRBD1 (6 bases). The CDR3 consists of 15 residues. The V end lost 6 bases, the J end lost 2 bases, and 14 bases lay between the germline ends. Germline values: CDR1 MNHEY, CDR2 SMNVEV (reference sequence). CDR3 loop: CASSPDGQTGNTIYF. The CDR3 DNA reads TGTGCCAGCAGCCCAGACGGACAGACTGGAAACACCATATATTTT.

This clonotype was counted between two and nine times. This chain uses TRBV29-1 with TRBJ2-1; D tentatively reads TRBD1 or TRBD2 (5 bases each). Trimming pared 4 bases from V and 1 base from J, leaving 20 bases between. CDR1 is SQVTM and CDR2 is ANQGSEA in the germline V gene. The CDR3 totals 17 residues. As DNA, the CDR3 is TGCAGCGTTGGAGGGGATACTGGCGTCGGATCCTACAATGAGCAGTTCTTC. Protein: CSVGGDTGVGSYNEQFF.

A few counts support this clonotype. The V and J genes are TRBV7-8 and TRBJ2-1, with D perhaps assigned TRBD1 or TRBD2 (5 bases each). The CDR3 covers 11 residues. Deletions cut 5 bases from V and 15 bases from J, with 14 bases between. The germline CDR1 and CDR2 sequences are SGHVS and FQNEAQ. The CDR3 loop reads CASSPVVGVFF. The CDR3 region has the DNA TGTGCCAGCAGCCCAGTAGTGGGGGTGTTCTTC.

CDR3 in amino acids: CSAQRQGAQQETQYF. The CDR3 DNA follows: TGCAGTGCCCAGAGGCAGGGGGCGCAACAAGAGACCCAGTACTTC. This chain links TRBV20-1 with TRBJ2-5; 8 bases are shared with TRBD1. Unmatched junction bases numbered 11, after V lost 6 bases and J lost 2 bases. CDR1 is DFQATT, CDR2 SNEGSKA, per germline (reference sequence). This CDR3 is 15 amino acids long.

The sample holds many counts of this clonotype. The chain has TRBV2 and TRBJ2-7, with a tentative D call TRBD2 (6 bases). V lost 0 bases and J lost 3, with 9 bases in between. This CDR3 is 14 amino acids long. Germline CDR1 SNHLY, CDR2 FYNNEI. CDR3 DNA sequence: TGTGCCAGCAGTGAAGCCGGTAGCGGCTACGAGCAGTACTTC. Its protein is CASSEAGSGYEQYF.

V is TRBV21-1 and J is TRBJ1-1. TRBV21-1 is shown as a pseudogene. The CDR3 length is 13 residues. The CDR3 region has the DNA TGTGCCAGCAGCAACCGACGGGCGGGTAAAGCTTTCTTT. It encodes CASSNRRAGKAFF.

The rearrangement joins TRBV18 to TRBJ2-3, with D perhaps matching TRBD2 (6 bases). Germline values: CDR1 KGHSH, CDR2 LQKENI. The CDR3 covers 16 residues. Trimming removed 10 bases from V and 2 bases from J, with 22 bases in between. CDR3 protein: CANSPAGSGITDTQYF. The CDR3 DNA reads as TGTGCCAACTCCCCTGCGGGTAGCGGAATCACAGATACGCAGTATTTT.

Ten or more counts support this clonotype. The V and J genes are TRBV28 and TRBJ2-3, with D perhaps matching TRBD2 (5 bases). This CDR3 has 15 amino acids. CDR1 and CDR2 (germline): MDHEN, SYDVKM. The V and J ends lost 3 bases and 4 bases respectively, with 14 bases between them. CDR3 DNA: TGTGCCAGCAGTTTCGTGTCTAGCAGAGCAGATACGCAGTATTTT. Protein sequence: CASSFVSSRADTQYF.

In its sample, this clonotype was seen a few times. This chain links TRBV9 with TRBJ2-5; 9 bases fit TRBD1. V shed 4 bases, J shed 4 bases, and the junction held 11 bases outside the gene matches. The CDR3 runs 16 residues. Germline V gives CDR1 SGDLS, CDR2 YYNGEE. CDR3 in amino acids: CASSPTGTGYGETQYF. DNA of the CDR3: TGTGCCAGCAGCCCCACCGGGACAGGGTATGGAGAGACCCAGTACTTC.

This clonotype occurred a few times. At one of its ends the junction is not consistent with the germline gene, which may arise from a read error. The rearrangement links TRBV20-1 to TRBJ2-3, with 7 bases matching TRBD2. Germline CDR1 reads DFQATT; CDR2 reads SNEGSKA (reference sequence). This CDR3 contains 14 residues. CDR3 sequence (DNA): TGCAGTGTTAGAGATCAGGGAGGGAAAGATACGCAGTATTTT. Encoded protein: CSVRDQGGKDTQYF.

This clonotype showed up just a few times. This chain connects TRBV12-3 or TRBV12-4 to TRBJ2-1; possible D gene TRBD1, 5 bases. The V gene lost 6 bases and the J gene lost 4 bases, with 13 bases spanning the gap. The CDR3 runs to 14 residues. The CDR3 DNA reads TGTGCCAGCAGCAAGGGGCAAGCATACAATGAGCAGTTCTTC. It codes for CASSKGQAYNEQFF.

This chain links TRBV2 with TRBJ1-2, with a possible D match to TRBD1 (5 bases). The CDR3 extends over 15 amino acids. The germline V gene encodes CDR1 SNHLY and CDR2 FYNNEI. The V end was cut by 6 bases, the J end by 3 bases, with 17 bases between. CDR3 in amino acids: CASSNPGTLDYGYTF. The CDR3 bases are TGTGCCAGCAGCAACCCCGGGACCTTGGACTATGGCTACACCTTC.

The J gene is TRBJ2-5, the V gene TRBV27; TRBD2 aligns across 14 bases. The CDR3 contains 15 residues. Losses at the gene ends were 5 bases for V and 5 bases for J; bases not matched to a gene: 4. Germline V gene data show CDR1 as MNHEY and CDR2 as SMNVEV (reference sequence). CDR3 sequence reads: CASSRLAGGPETQYF. The CDR3 coding sequence is TGTGCCAGCAGTAGACTAGCGGGAGGGCCTGAGACCCAGTACTTC.

The rearrangement links TRBV20-1 to TRBJ2-3; 12 bases match TRBD2. Trimming took 6 bases from V and 0 from J; bases not matched to a gene: 4. This CDR3 spans 15 amino acids. The germline gives CDR1 DFQATT, CDR2 SNEGSKA (reference sequence). The CDR3 loop reads CSAPGTSGSTDTQYF. CDR3 DNA: TGCAGTGCGCCCGGGACTAGCGGGAGCACAGATACGCAGTATTTT.